This note documents a single T cell receptor beta chain sequence. The time point is: pre-sensitization, week 0. Indicated treatment: therapeutic diphenylcyclopropenone sensitization with weekly scalp DPC. The source of the sample is a study of human T cells and chemical hapten exposure. MiXCR was run by TCRdb on the RACE reads, yielding one entry per CDR3 protein. The table records approximately 260,000 distinct CDR3 sequences, about 8.1% of them present only once. The V gene lost 5 bases and the J gene lost 4 bases, with 14 bases spanning the gap. Germline CDR1 and CDR2: DFQATT and SNEGSKA (reference sequence). The CDR3 loop spans 13 amino acids.

Sequenced here: whole blood, sampled in connection with sensitization to the hapten diphenylcyclopropenone (DPC). This TCR derives from a woman aged 35 to 49 with alopecia areata. Some clones in this sample may be carry-over from other donors' samples. V gene TRBV20-1 combines with J gene TRBJ1-2; D unclear. The CDR3 region is CSAGYSLAYGYTF. CDR3 nucleotides: TGCAGTGCTGGGTACTCTCTGGCCTATGGCTACACCTTC.